Presented here are 25 T cell receptor beta chains from one specimen sequenced in a study of blood T cell repertoires in COVID-19. The data were produced by immunoSEQ multiplex PCR, yet TCRdb's version contains in-frame clones alone and is incomplete. The sample gives about 310,000 clones, roughly 91% of which show up once; 1% is in the top ten. Sequencing was done on a sample of peripheral blood. Receptors were obtained from a man aged 50-60 years with active or convalescent COVID-19.

This chain joins TRBV29-1 and TRBJ1-2, with D possibly being TRBD1 (6 bases). From germline, CDR1 is SQVTM and CDR2 ANQGSEA. There are 15 residues in the CDR3. V lost 3 bases to trimming and J lost 0 bases, with 14 bases between them. This CDR3 is CSVEVFRGANYGYTF. CDR3 DNA sequence: TGCAGCGTTGAGGTTTTCAGGGGAGCTAACTATGGCTACACCTTC.

V is TRBV30 and J is TRBJ1-4, with 10 bases that match TRBD1. The J segment lost 8 bases and the V segment lost 1 base, leaving 7 bases of the junction unmatched. Germline assignment: CDR1 GTSNPN and CDR2 SVGIG (reference sequence). This CDR3 is built from 15 residues. CDR3 DNA: TGTGCCTGGAGTGGCGGGACAGGGGTGGGGGAAAAACTGTTTTTT. It yields the protein CAWSGGTGVGEKLFF.

CDR3 residues: CASSLPVRVVAFF. DNA of the CDR3: TGTGCCAGCAGTTTACCGGTCCGAGTGGTGGCTTTCTTT. The rearrangement joins TRBV28 to TRBJ1-1; no reliable D call. Germline V lookup: CDR1 MDHEN, CDR2 SYDVKM. This CDR3 contains 13 residues. Trimming stripped 2 bases from V and 11 bases from J, with 15 bases between.

The gene calls are TRBV25-1 and TRBJ2-1, with TRBD2 identical over 8 bases. The V and J ends lost 6 bases and 8 bases, in that order; junction bases with no gene match: 9. The CDR3 covers 14 residues. Germline V gives CDR1 MGHDK, CDR2 SYGVNS. Written as DNA, the CDR3 is TGTGCCAGCAGCCAATCACGGGGGGGCGATGAGCAGTTCTTC. Its protein product is CASSQSRGGDEQFF. The whole variable domain, filled in from reference TRBV25-1 and TRBJ2-1, reads EADIYQTPRYLVIGTGKKITLECSQTMGHDKMYWYQQDPGMELHLIHYSYGVNSTEKGDLSSESTVSRIRTEHFPLTLESARPSHTSQYLCASSQSRGGDEQFFGPGTRLTVL.

The chain joins TRBV9 to TRBJ1-4, with TRBD1 identical over 8 bases. The germline gives CDR1 SGDLS, CDR2 YYNGEE. V dropped 3 bases and J dropped 10; count of bases not matched to a gene: 11. The CDR3 is 15 residues long. Written as DNA, the CDR3 is TGTGCCAGCAGCGAGGGGGACAGGACGGAGGGAAAACTGTTTTTT. Encoded protein: CASSEGDRTEGKLFF.

The chain uses TRBV19 and TRBJ1-2; tentative D call: TRBD1 (5 bases). CDR1 and CDR2 from the germline V gene are LNHDA and SQIVND (reference sequence). This CDR3 has 14 residues. Trimming cost V 8 bases and J 11 bases, with 24 bases left between them. The CDR3, as DNA: TGTGCCAGTCTACCGGACCACGGCAGACAGATTTACACCTTC. Its protein is CASLPDHGRQIYTF.

The chain links TRBV18 to TRBJ1-1; D gene ambiguous. Germline values: CDR1 KGHSH, CDR2 LQKENI. The V and J ends lost 5 bases and 1 base respectively, with 11 bases between them. There are 14 residues in the CDR3. The CDR3 here is CASSVEQWNTEAFF. The CDR3 DNA reads as TGTGCCAGCTCAGTAGAACAGTGGAACACTGAAGCTTTCTTT.

The V call is TRBV6-1, the J call TRBJ1-4; D is unclear. Germline V gene sequence: CDR1 MNHNS, CDR2 SASEGT. The CDR3 length is 12 residues. V lost 2 bases and J 7 bases, leaving 5 bases between the germline ends. CDR3 nucleotides: TGTGCCAGCAGTGAACCCCTTGAAAAACTGTTTTTT. It codes for CASSEPLEKLFF.

The J gene is TRBJ1-5, the V gene TRBV30; 7 bases line up with TRBD1. The CDR3 runs to 13 residues. The J segment lost 7 bases and the V segment lost 2 bases, leaving 5 bases of the junction unmatched. Germline CDR1 reads GTSNPN; CDR2 reads SVGIG (reference sequence). In nucleotides, the CDR3 is TGTGCCTGGAGTCAGGGGGTAGAGCAGCCCCAGCATTTT. It codes for CAWSQGVEQPQHF.

This clone was found a few times. V and J are TRBV5-1 and TRBJ1-1; no reliable D call. This CDR3 has 14 residues. The germline V gene encodes CDR1 SGHRS and CDR2 YFSETQ. V lost 4 bases and J 4 bases, leaving 14 bases between the germline ends. CDR3: CASSPPWGATEAFF. CDR3 sequence (DNA): TGCGCCAGCAGCCCCCCATGGGGAGCCACTGAAGCTTTCTTT.

This chain uses TRBV4-3 with TRBJ2-2; the match to TRBD1 covers 7 bases. After removal of 3 bases from V and 4 bases from J, the junction contained 5 bases not matched to a gene. The CDR3 is made up of 15 amino acids. Germline CDR1 reads LGHNA; CDR2 reads YSLEER. CDR3 loop: CASSHSTGRTGELFF. The CDR3 DNA sequence: TGCGCCAGCAGCCATTCGACAGGGCGCACCGGGGAGCTGTTTTTT.

V is TRBV14 and J is TRBJ2-3, with TRBD2 identical over 8 bases. From germline, CDR1 is SGHDN and CDR2 FVKESK. The CDR3 length is 17 residues. Unmatched junction bases numbered 5, after V lost 0 bases and J lost 0 bases. In DNA, the CDR3 is TGTGCCAGCAGCCAAGATCACGGCGGGGGGAGCACAGATACGCAGTATTTT. Protein product: CASSQDHGGGSTDTQYF.

The chain carries TRBV6-2 or TRBV6-3 and TRBJ2-7; 9 bases line up with TRBD1. CDR1 and CDR2 (germline): MNHEY, SVGEGT. V lost 5 bases and J lost 3; bases outside the gene matches: 8. The CDR3 has 15 residues. CDR3 in amino acids: CASSPERTGDYEQYF. CDR3 DNA sequence: TGTGCCAGCAGTCCAGAACGGACAGGGGACTACGAGCAGTACTTC.

This chain joins TRBV7-8 and TRBJ1-4, with 9 positions matching TRBD1. The CDR3 contains 14 residues. V shed 3 bases and J 10 bases; nucleotides not matched to a gene: 6. Germline CDR1 and CDR2: SGHVS and FQNEAQ. CDR3 loop: CASSFGTGNAKLFF. The CDR3 bases are TGTGCCAGCAGCTTCGGGACAGGGAACGCAAAACTGTTTTTT.

The chain is built from TRBV7-3 and TRBJ1-2; D is unresolved. There are 17 residues in the CDR3. The V end lost 1 base, the J end lost 3 bases, and 18 bases lay between the germline ends. Germline V lookup: CDR1 SGHTA, CDR2 FQGTGA. CDR3: CASSLNPLGASDYGYTF. CDR3 coding DNA: TGTGCCAGCAGCTTAAACCCGCTGGGCGCTTCTGACTATGGCTACACCTTC.

The chain couples TRBV11-2 to TRBJ1-1; D remains unclear. The CDR3 sequence is 15 residues long. The ends were cut back, 1 base at V and 1 base at J, with 10 bases in the middle. From germline, CDR1 is SGHAT and CDR2 FQNNGV. CDR3 in DNA: TGTGCCAGCAGCTTAGCGGGCGGGGAGAACACTGAAGCTTTCTTT. Protein sequence: CASSLAGGENTEAFF.

The chain uses TRBV6-2 or TRBV6-3 and TRBJ2-3; 8 nucleotides align to TRBD2. The CDR3 extends over 16 amino acids. V shed 2 bases, J shed 0 bases, and the junction held 4 bases outside the gene matches. Germline CDR1 MNHEY, CDR2 SVGEGT. The CDR3 coding sequence is TGTGCCAGCAGTTACCAGCGGGGGATTAGCACAGATACGCAGTATTTT. Its translation is CASSYQRGISTDTQYF.

The V gene is TRBV4-2, the J gene TRBJ1-4; maybe TRBD1 (6 bases). V was pared by 4 bases and J by 8 bases, with 23 bases between. Germline CDR1 is LGHNA and CDR2 is YNFKEQ. The CDR3 is 17 residues long. CDR3 in amino acids: CASSPTSSQGSREKLFF. The CDR3 region has the DNA TGTGCCAGCAGCCCTACATCTTCACAGGGAAGTAGGGAAAAACTGTTTTTT.

V usage is TRBV10-3 and J usage is TRBJ2-5, with 12 bases fitting TRBD2. Germline V lookup: CDR1 ENHRY, CDR2 SYGVKD. This CDR3 has 18 amino acids. Trimming removed 2 bases from V and 2 bases from J; junction bases left unmatched: 9. CDR3 in amino acids: CAISEGALAGGHQETQYF. CDR3 bases: TGTGCCATCAGTGAGGGGGCACTAGCGGGAGGCCATCAAGAGACCCAGTACTTC.

Turning to this clone: The junction shows a germline mismatch at one end, possibly a read error. The J gene is TRBJ2-7, the V gene TRBV6-2 or TRBV6-3; D gene uncertain. CDR1 is MNHEY and CDR2 is SVGEGT in the germline V gene. The CDR3 sequence is 12 residues long. As DNA, the CDR3 is TGTGCCAGCAGTTACGGGTCTCCTCGACAACGGTTC. Its translation: CASSYGSPRQRF.

The CDR3: CSVVSQGNTEAFF. The DNA for the CDR3 is TGCAGCGTTGTATCACAGGGGAACACTGAAGCTTTCTTT. The rearrangement joins TRBV29-1 to TRBJ1-1; D is perhaps TRBD1 (6 bases). The CDR3 runs 13 residues. Trimming took off 4 bases at V and 1 base at J, with 10 bases between the two ends. CDR1 is SQVTM, CDR2 ANQGSEA, per germline.

This sequence joins TRBV6-5 and TRBJ2-2; D ambiguous. There are 13 residues in the CDR3. Between the trimmed V and J ends, which lost 6 bases and 6 bases, there was a span of 11 bases. The germline CDR1 and CDR2 sequences are MNHEY and SVGAGI. CDR3 protein: CASSSRFPGELFF. In DNA form, the CDR3 reads TGTGCCAGCAGCTCCAGGTTCCCCGGGGAGCTGTTTTTT.

The genes are TRBV19 and TRBJ1-5, with 8 bases that match TRBD1. CDR1 and CDR2 (germline): LNHDA, SQIVND (reference sequence). The CDR3 sequence is 13 residues long. The J segment lost 7 bases and the V segment lost 7 bases, leaving 6 bases of the junction unmatched. Here the CDR3 DNA reads TGTGCCAGTACGCTACAGGGGGGCCAGCCCCAGCATTTT. Protein: CASTLQGGQPQHF.

The rearrangement links TRBV19 to TRBJ2-7; maybe TRBD1 (6 bases). Germline V gene sequence: CDR1 LNHDA, CDR2 SQIVND (reference sequence). CDR3 length equals 14 residues. V was shortened by 4 bases and J by 2 bases, with 12 bases between the two germline ends. The DNA for the CDR3 is TGTGCCAGTAGTAAACCAGGGGAGACCTACGAGCAGTACTTC. It is translated as CASSKPGETYEQYF.

The chain uses TRBV28 and TRBJ1-2; tentative D call: TRBD1 (5 bases). V was pared by 6 bases and J by 2 bases, with 13 bases between. The CDR3 sequence is 14 residues long. From germline, CDR1 is MDHEN and CDR2 SYDVKM. Here the CDR3 reads CASSRDSVNYGYTF. Here the CDR3 DNA reads TGTGCCAGCAGCCGCGACAGTGTCAACTATGGCTACACCTTC.